This T cell receptor beta chain derives from a study of blood T cells in healthy people across ages. This clonotype turned up a few times. What it recognizes is unknown. The study, taken as a whole, reports: Naive CD4+ cells and diversity were both higher in long-lived donors than in aged donors. Researchers said unsorted PBMCs prevented a conclusive naive versus antigen-experienced comparison.

Alongside a J-beta primer mix, a sample-barcoded 5' primer served in a second PCR lasting roughly 7 to 11 cycles. The study obtained at least 3 million CDR3-containing paired-end reads from every sample. Via MiXCR, TCRdb re-called the 5' RACE reads, giving one row per CDR3 protein. The sample carries around 900,000 distinct CDR3 sequences, around 30% recorded once. This receptor was identified in a woman older than 75 in good health. The sample comprised blood.

Here the CDR3 reads CASSLVHRTTGNTIYF. CDR3 coding DNA: TGTGCCAGCAGCTTAGTGCACAGAACTACCGGAAACACCATATATTTT. J is TRBJ1-3 and V is TRBV7-2; D ambiguous. Germline V gene lookup returns CDR1 SGHTA and CDR2 FQGNSA. This CDR3 is built from 16 residues. With 1 base removed from V and 4 bases from J, the gap between germline ends came to 14 bases.